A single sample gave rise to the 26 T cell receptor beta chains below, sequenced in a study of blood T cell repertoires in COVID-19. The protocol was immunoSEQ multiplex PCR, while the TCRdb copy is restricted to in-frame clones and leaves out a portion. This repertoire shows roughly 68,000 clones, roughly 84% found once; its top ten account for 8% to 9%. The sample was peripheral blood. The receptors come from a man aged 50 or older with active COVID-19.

The chain's CDR3 is CASSPPGTGVFQTQYF. The CDR3 DNA reads as TGTGCCAGCAGCCCCCCCGGCACAGGGGTATTTCAGACCCAGTACTTC. J is TRBJ2-5 and V is TRBV5-4, with 7 bases identical to TRBD1. The CDR3 totals 16 residues. Germline V CDR1 and CDR2: SGHNT, YYREEE (reference sequence). The junction had 15 bases not matched to a gene; V was cut back by 4 bases and J by 6 bases.

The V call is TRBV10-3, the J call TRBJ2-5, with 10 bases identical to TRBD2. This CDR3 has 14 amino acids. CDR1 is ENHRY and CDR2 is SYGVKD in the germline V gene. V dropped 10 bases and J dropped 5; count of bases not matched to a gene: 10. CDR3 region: CATSSGGQQETQYF. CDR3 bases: TGTGCCACCTCTAGCGGGGGCCAGCAGGAGACCCAGTACTTC.

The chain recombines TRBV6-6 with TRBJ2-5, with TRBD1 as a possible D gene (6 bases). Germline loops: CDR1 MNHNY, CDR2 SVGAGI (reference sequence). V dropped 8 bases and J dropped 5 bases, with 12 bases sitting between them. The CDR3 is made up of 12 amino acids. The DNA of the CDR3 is TGTGCCAGCGGGGGCGCCGGGGAGACCCAGTACTTC. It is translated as CASGGAGETQYF.

Written as DNA, the CDR3 is TGTGCCAGCAGCTTCTCAGTTTTTTCCTACGAGCAGTACTTC. Protein: CASSFSVFSYEQYF. The chain couples TRBV5-4 to TRBJ2-7; D remains ambiguous. Trimming left V 2 bases short and J 1 base short, with 10 bases between. The CDR3 length is 14 residues. CDR1 SGHNT and CDR2 YYREEE come from the germline V gene (reference sequence).

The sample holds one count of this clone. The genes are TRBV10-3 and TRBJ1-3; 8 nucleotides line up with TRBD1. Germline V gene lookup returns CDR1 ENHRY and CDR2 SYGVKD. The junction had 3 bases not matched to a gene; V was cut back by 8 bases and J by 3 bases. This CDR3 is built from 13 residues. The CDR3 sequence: CAIGQGVGNTIYF. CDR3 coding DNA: TGTGCCATCGGACAGGGCGTTGGAAACACCATATATTTT.

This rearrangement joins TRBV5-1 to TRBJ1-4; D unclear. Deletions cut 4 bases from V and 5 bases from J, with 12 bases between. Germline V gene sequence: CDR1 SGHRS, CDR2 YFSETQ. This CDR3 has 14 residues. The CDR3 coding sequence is TGCGCCAGCAGCCTAGACGGTTTCAATGAAAAACTGTTTTTT. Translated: CASSLDGFNEKLFF.

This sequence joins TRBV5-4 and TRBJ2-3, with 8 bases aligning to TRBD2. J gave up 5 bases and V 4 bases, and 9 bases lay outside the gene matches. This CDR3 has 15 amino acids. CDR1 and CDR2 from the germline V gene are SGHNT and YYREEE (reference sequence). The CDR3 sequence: CASSPRQRERDTQYF. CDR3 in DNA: TGTGCCAGCAGCCCACGACAGCGGGAGAGAGATACGCAGTATTTT.

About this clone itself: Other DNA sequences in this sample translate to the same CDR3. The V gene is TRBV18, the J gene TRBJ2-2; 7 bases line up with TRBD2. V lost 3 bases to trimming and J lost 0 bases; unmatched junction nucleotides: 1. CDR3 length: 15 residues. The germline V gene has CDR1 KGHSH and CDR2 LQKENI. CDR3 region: CASSPGTTNTGELFF. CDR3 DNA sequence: TGTGCCAGCTCACCCGGGACTACGAACACCGGGGAGCTGTTTTTT.

The CDR3 protein is CASSFRSQETQYF. CDR3 DNA: TGCGCCAGCAGCTTCAGGTCCCAAGAGACCCAGTACTTC. The J gene is TRBJ2-5, the V gene TRBV5-1; D is undetermined. Germline V gene lookup returns CDR1 SGHRS and CDR2 YFSETQ. CDR3 length equals 13 residues. V shed 2 bases and J shed 1 base, with 6 bases lying between them.

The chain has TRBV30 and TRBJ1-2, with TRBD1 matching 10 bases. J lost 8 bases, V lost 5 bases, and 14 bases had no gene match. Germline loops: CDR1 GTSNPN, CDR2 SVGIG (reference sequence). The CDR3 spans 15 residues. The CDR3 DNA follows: TGTGCCTGGGCGAGGGCGGGACAGGGGTTCGAAGGCTACACCTTC. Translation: CAWARAGQGFEGYTF. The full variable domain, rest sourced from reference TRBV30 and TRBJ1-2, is SQTIHQWPATLVQPVGSPLSLECTVEGTSNPNLYWYRQAAGRGLQLLFYSVGIGQISSEVPQNLSASRPQDRQFILSSKKLLLSDSGFYLCAWARAGQGFEGYTFGSGTRLTVV.

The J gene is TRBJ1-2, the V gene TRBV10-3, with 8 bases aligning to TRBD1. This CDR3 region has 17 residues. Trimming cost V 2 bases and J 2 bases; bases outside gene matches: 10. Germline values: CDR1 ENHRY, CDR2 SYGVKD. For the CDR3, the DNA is TGTGCCATCAGTGAGAGGCAGGGGGCCCTTGGGAACTATGGCTACACCTTC. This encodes CAISERQGALGNYGYTF.

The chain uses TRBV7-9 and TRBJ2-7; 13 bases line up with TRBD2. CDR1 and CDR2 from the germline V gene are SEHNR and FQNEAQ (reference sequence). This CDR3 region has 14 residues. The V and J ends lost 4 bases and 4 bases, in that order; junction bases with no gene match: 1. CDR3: CASSSLAGGYEQYF. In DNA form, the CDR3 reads TGTGCCAGCAGCTCACTAGCGGGAGGGTACGAGCAGTACTTC.

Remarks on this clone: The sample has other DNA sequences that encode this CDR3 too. CDR3 sequence: CASSVGGGGYTF. DNA for the CDR3: TGTGCCAGCAGCGTAGGGGGCGGCGGCTACACCTTC. The chain uses TRBV9 and TRBJ1-2, with D maybe TRBD1 (5 bases). Per the germline V gene, CDR1 is SGDLS and CDR2 is YYNGEE. Deletions cut 0 bases from V and 8 bases from J, with 8 bases between. The CDR3 runs to 12 residues.

The CDR3 region is CASSFRWSSYEQYF. In DNA form, the CDR3 reads TGTGCCAGCAGCTTCAGATGGAGCTCCTACGAGCAGTACTTC. The chain employs TRBV13 and TRBJ2-7; D ambiguous. This CDR3 contains 14 residues. CDR1 is PRHDT and CDR2 is FYEKMQ in the germline V gene (reference sequence). Trimming took 3 bases from V and 0 from J, leaving 9 bases between them.

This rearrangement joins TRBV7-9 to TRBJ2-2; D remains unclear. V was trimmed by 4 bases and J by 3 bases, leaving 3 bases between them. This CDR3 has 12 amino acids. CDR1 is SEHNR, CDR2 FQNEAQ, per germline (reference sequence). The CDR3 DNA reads TGTGCCAGCAGCTCTCACACCGGGGAGCTGTTTTTT. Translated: CASSSHTGELFF.

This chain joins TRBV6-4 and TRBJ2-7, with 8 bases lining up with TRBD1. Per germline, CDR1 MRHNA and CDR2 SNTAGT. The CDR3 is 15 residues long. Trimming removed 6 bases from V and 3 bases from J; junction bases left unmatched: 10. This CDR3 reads CASSASGQGGYEQYF. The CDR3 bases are TGTGCCAGCAGCGCGAGCGGACAGGGAGGCTACGAGCAGTACTTC.

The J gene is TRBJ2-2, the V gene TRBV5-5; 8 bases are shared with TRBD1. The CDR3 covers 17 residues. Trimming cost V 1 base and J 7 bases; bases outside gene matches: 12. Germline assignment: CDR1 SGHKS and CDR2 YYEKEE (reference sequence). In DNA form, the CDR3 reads TGTGCCAGCAGCTTGCTTTGGACAGGGCTCGCGGGCGGGGAGCTGTTTTTT. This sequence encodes CASSLLWTGLAGGELFF. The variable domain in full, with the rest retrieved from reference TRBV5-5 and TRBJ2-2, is DAGVTQSPTHLIKTRGQQVTLRCSPISGHKSVSWYQQVLGQGPQFIFQYYEKEERGRGNFPDRFSARQFPNYSSELNVNALLLGDSALYLCASSLLWTGLAGGELFFGEGSRLTVL.

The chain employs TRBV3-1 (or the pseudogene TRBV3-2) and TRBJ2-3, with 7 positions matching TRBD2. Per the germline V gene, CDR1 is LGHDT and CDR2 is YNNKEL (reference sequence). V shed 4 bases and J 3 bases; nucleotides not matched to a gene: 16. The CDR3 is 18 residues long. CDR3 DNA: TGTGCCAGCAGCCCCAGCAGCGGGGTCTCAGTGGGTACAGATACGCAGTATTTT. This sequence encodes CASSPSSGVSVGTDTQYF.

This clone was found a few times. CDR3 nucleotide sequence: TGTGCCAGCAGCCCCCGGGACAGCCCGTTCTACGAGCAGTACTTC. Translation gives CASSPRDSPFYEQYF. V usage is TRBV3-1 (or the pseudogene TRBV3-2) and J usage is TRBJ2-7, with TRBD1 matching 7 bases. Germline CDR1 LGHDT, CDR2 YNNKEL (reference sequence). CDR3 length: 15 amino acids. Trimming took 4 bases from V and 3 from J; bases not matched to a gene: 9.

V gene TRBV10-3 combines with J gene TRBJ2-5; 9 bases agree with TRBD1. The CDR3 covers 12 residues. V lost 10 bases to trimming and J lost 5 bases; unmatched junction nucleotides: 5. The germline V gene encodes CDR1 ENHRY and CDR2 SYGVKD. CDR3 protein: CATRTGDETQYF. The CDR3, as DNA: TGTGCCACGCGGACAGGGGACGAGACCCAGTACTTC.

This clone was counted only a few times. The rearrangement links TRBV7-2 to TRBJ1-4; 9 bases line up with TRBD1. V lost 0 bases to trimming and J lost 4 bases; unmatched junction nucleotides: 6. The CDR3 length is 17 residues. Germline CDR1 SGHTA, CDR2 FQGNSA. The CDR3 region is CASSLAPSGQGNEKLFF. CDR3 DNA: TGTGCCAGCAGCTTAGCCCCCTCGGGACAGGGTAATGAAAAACTGTTTTTT.

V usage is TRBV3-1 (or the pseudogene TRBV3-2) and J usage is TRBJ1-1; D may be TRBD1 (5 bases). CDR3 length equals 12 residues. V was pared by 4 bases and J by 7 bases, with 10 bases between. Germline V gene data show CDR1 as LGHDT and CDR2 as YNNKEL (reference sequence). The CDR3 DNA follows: TGTGCCAGCAGCCCCGGAGGGGTTGAAGCTTTCTTT. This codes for CASSPGGVEAFF.

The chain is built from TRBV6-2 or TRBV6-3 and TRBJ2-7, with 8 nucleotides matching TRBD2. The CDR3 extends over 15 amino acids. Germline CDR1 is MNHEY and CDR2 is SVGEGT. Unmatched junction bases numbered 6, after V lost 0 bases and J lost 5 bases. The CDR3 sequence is CASSYSSGSSDEQYF. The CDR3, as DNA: TGTGCCAGCAGTTACTCGAGCGGGAGTTCGGACGAGCAGTACTTC.

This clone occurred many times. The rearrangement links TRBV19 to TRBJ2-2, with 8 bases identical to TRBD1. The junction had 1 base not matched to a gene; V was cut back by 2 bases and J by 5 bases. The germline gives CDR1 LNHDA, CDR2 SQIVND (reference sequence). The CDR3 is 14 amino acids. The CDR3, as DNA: TGTGCCAGTAGTATACAGGGGGCAACCGGGGAGCTGTTTTTT. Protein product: CASSIQGATGELFF. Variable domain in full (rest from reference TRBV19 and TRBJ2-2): DGGITQSPKYLFRKEGQNVTLSCEQNLNHDAMYWYRQDPGQGLRLIYYSQIVNDFQKGDIAEGYSVSREKKESFPLTVTSAQKNPTAFYLCASSIQGATGELFFGEGSRLTVL.

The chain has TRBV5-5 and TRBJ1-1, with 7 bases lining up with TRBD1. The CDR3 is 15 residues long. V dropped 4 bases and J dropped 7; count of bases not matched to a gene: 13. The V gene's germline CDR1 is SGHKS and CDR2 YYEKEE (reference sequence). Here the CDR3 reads CASSIRQGAWGEAFF. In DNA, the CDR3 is TGTGCCAGCAGCATCCGACAGGGCGCTTGGGGTGAAGCTTTCTTT.

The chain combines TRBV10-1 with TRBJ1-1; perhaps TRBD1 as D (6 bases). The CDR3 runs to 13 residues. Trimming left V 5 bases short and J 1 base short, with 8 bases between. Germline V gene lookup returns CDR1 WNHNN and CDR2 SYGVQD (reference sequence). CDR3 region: CASSLGQNTEAFF. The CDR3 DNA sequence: TGCGCCAGCAGTTTGGGACAGAACACTGAAGCTTTCTTT.